This T cell receptor (beta chain) was captured by sequencing in a study of beta chain features in type 1 diabetes. Study in general: Examination of sorted cells across all samples involved around 98 million cells. The study, taken as a whole, reports: In all four CD4+ subsets, TCRB CDR3 length was significantly, moderately reduced in type 1 diabetes. A PCR bias possibly favoring shorter templates would apply equally to patients and controls. Patients' naive, central memory and Treg TCRB repertoires seemed closer to one another than those of healthy donors.

The CDR3 sequence is 15 residues long. The V end was cut by 1 base, the J end by 5 bases, with 15 bases between. Germline assignment: CDR1 LGHNA and CDR2 YSLEER. This clone showed up just a few times. Its antigen is not known. The entirety of the isolated RNA underwent reverse transcription, so expressed TCRB transcripts were sequenced. Profiled with immunoSEQ multiplex PCR; TCRdb holds only in-frame clones, not every one. This sample has around 690,000 clones; roughly 12% occur once, and the top ten carry 0.09% to 0.15%. The TCR sequence derives from a man aged 30 to 45 with type 1 diabetes. The chain is built from TRBV4-3 and TRBJ2-7; possibly TRBD2 for D (6 bases). Sequenced sample: naive CD4+ T cells from blood. CDR3 sequence: CASSQGSAGRDEQYF. CDR3 coding DNA: TGCGCCAGCAGCCAAGGGTCGGCGGGGCGCGACGAGCAGTACTTC.